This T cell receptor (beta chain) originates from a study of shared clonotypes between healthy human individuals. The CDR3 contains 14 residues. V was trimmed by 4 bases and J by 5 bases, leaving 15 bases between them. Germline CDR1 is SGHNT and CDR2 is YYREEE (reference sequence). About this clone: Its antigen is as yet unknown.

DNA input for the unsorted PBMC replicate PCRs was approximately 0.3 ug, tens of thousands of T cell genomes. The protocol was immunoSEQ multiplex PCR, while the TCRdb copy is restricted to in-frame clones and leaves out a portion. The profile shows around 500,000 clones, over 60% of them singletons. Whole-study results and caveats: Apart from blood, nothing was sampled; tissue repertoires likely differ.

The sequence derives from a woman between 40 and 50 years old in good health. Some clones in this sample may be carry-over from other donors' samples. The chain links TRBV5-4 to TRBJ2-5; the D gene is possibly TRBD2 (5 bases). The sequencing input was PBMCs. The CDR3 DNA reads TGTGCCAGCAGCCCGGGGTCGGCCTCTGAGACCCAGTACTTC. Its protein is CASSPGSASETQYF.